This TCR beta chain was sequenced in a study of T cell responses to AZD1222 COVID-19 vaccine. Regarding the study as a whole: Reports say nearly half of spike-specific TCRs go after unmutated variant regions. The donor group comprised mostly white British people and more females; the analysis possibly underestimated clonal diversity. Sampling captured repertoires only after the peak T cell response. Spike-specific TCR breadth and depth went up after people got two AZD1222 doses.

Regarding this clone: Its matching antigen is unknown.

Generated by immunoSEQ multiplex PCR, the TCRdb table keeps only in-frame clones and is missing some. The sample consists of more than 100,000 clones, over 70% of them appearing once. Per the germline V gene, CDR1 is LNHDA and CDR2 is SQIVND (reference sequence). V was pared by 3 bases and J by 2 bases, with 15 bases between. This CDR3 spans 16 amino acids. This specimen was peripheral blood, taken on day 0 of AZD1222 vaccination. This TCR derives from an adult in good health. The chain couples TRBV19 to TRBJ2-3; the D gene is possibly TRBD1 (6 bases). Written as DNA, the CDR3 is TGTGCCAGTAGTATCCAGGGGTTGGCAGTCACAGATACGCAGTATTTT. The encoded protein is CASSIQGLAVTDTQYF. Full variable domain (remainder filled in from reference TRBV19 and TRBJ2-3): DGGITQSPKYLFRKEGQNVTLSCEQNLNHDAMYWYRQDPGQGLRLIYYSQIVNDFQKGDIAEGYSVSREKKESFPLTVTSAQKNPTAFYLCASSIQGLAVTDTQYFGPGTRLTVL.